A selection of T cell receptor beta chains follows, all from one sample in a study of blood T cell repertoires in COVID-19. Clones were sequenced by immunoSEQ multiplex PCR, and TCRdb holds only the in-frame ones, with some missing. The sample has 65,000 to 70,000 clones, about 86% seen once. The specimen sequenced was peripheral blood. These receptors all come from a man aged 50 to 60 with acute or convalescent COVID-19. CDR3s include the opening cysteine and the closing phenylalanine or tryptophan. The order of the fields is D gene, J gene, V gene, clone size, CDR3 protein, CDR3 DNA. A D gene is named only where the DNA matches it firmly. Size values are once, few and many counts, or a class for expanded clones, and some rows have none.

>-|TRBJ2-1|TRBV24-1|once
CATRDRYNEQFF
TGTGCCACCAGAGACAGGTACAATGAGCAGTTCTTC
>TRBD1|TRBJ2-5|TRBV10-2|-
CASTQRTGLQETQYF
TGCGCCAGCACCCAGCGGACAGGTTTACAAGAGACCCAGTACTTC
>TRBD1|TRBJ1-6|TRBV28|-
CASRSTGGNSPLHF
TGTGCCAGCAGATCGACAGGGGGAAACTCACCCCTCCACTTT
>TRBD1|TRBJ1-3|TRBV19|-
CASSNRGVSGNTIYF
TGTGCCAGTAGTAACAGGGGTGTCTCTGGAAACACCATATATTTT
>-|TRBJ1-5|TRBV5-6|once
CASSLRAGQLNQPQHF
TGTGCCAGCAGCTTGAGGGCCGGACAGCTCAATCAGCCCCAGCATTTT
>TRBD2|TRBJ2-1|TRBV2|-
CASRAGTSGRNEQFF
TGTGCCAGCAGGGCCGGGACTAGCGGGAGAAATGAGCAGTTCTTC
>-|TRBJ1-6|TRBV27|-
CASSEMRSSYNSPLHF
TGTGCCAGCAGTGAGATGAGGAGCTCCTATAATTCACCCCTCCACTTT
>-|TRBJ1-1|TRBV6-1|-
CASHEPRVPEAFF
TGTGCCAGTCATGAACCCAGGGTACCTGAAGCTTTCTTT
>-|TRBJ2-7|TRBV30|-
CAWSLGASYEQYF
TGTGCCTGGAGCCTTGGGGCCTCCTACGAGCAGTACTTC
>TRBD2|TRBJ2-5|TRBV9|-
CASSVDFAASGRETQYF
TGTGCCAGCAGCGTAGATTTTGCTGCGAGCGGGAGAGAGACCCAGTACTTC
>TRBD2|TRBJ2-3|TRBV28|-
CASSPGLAGASTDTQYF
TGTGCCAGCAGTCCGGGACTAGCGGGGGCTAGCACAGATACGCAGTATTTT
>TRBD1|TRBJ2-7|TRBV20-1|-
CSASGQGAITEQYF
TGCAGTGCTAGTGGGCAGGGGGCGATTACCGAGCAGTACTTC
>-|TRBJ2-2|TRBV30|once
CAWSVGLHTGELFF
TGTGCCTGGAGTGTGGGACTCCACACTGGGGAGCTGTTTTTT
>TRBD2|TRBJ2-1|TRBV28|-
CASSFRWSGGASYNEQFF
TGTGCCAGCAGTTTCCGCTGGTCGGGGGGAGCCTCCTACAATGAGCAGTTCTTC
>-|TRBJ1-1|TRBV7-8|-
CASSLVAEAGNTEAFF
TGTGCCAGCAGCTTAGTGGCGGAGGCGGGAAACACTGAAGCTTTCTTT
>-|TRBJ1-2|TRBV18|-
CASSPGWGSNYGYTF
TGTGCCAGCTCACCAGGCTGGGGCTCTAACTATGGCTACACCTTC
>-|TRBJ1-3|TRBV6-5|few
CASSPRISSGNTIYF
TGTGCCAGCAGCCCCAGGATTAGCTCTGGAAACACCATATATTTT
>TRBD1|TRBJ2-7|TRBV18|few
CASSSGTEIPYEQYF
TGTGCCAGCTCGTCCGGGACAGAGATTCCCTACGAGCAGTACTTC
>-|TRBJ2-1|TRBV4-1|-
CASSQDPNNEQFF
TGCGCCAGCAGCCAAGATCCCAACAATGAGCAGTTCTTC
>-|TRBJ2-7|TRBV9|-
CASSVSPGGREVPYEQYF
TGTGCCAGCAGCGTGAGCCCTGGAGGCAGGGAGGTTCCCTACGAGCAGTACTTC
>TRBD1|TRBJ2-7|TRBV27|-
CASSWLAGTGPSEQYF
TGTGCCAGCAGCTGGTTAGCCGGGACAGGGCCGTCCGAGCAGTACTTC
>TRBD2|TRBJ2-3|TRBV13|few
CASSLVLAGGSTDTQYF
TGTGCCAGCAGCTTAGTCCTAGCGGGAGGAAGCACAGATACGCAGTATTTT
>-|TRBJ2-5|TRBV11-3|once
CASSLSDQETQYF
TGTGCCAGCAGCTTATCAGATCAAGAGACCCAGTACTTC
>TRBD1|TRBJ2-7|TRBV10-1|-
CASSDSGGEQYF
TGCGCCAGCAGTGACTCAGGGGGCGAGCAGTACTTC
>-|TRBJ1-2|TRBV5-1|-
CASSSRDMINGYTF
TGCGCCAGCAGCTCCCGGGACATGATAAATGGCTACACCTTC
>TRBD1|TRBJ1-1|TRBV5-4|-
CASRPTGGILNTEAFF
TGTGCCAGCAGGCCTACAGGGGGCATACTGAACACTGAAGCTTTCTTT
>-|TRBJ1-1|TRBV7-9|-
CASSRIRESGAFF
TGTGCCAGCAGCAGAATTCGGGAATCGGGAGCTTTCTTT
>-|TRBJ1-1|TRBV6-5|-
CASSYQGQAFF
TGTGCCAGCAGTTACCAGGGCCAAGCTTTCTTT
>TRBD2|TRBJ2-1|TRBV30|-
CAWNLKRDGYNEQFF
TGTGCCTGGAACTTAAAGCGGGACGGATACAATGAGCAGTTCTTC
>-|TRBJ1-6|TRBV18|-
CASATGDSPLHF
TGTGCCAGCGCTACCGGGGATTCACCCCTCCACTTT
>TRBD2|TRBJ2-5|TRBV30|-
CAVGRGSRQETQYF
TGTGCTGTCGGGAGGGGGTCGCGGCAAGAGACCCAGTACTTC
>-|TRBJ2-5|TRBV9|-
CASSAGETQYF
TGTGCCAGCAGCGCAGGGGAGACCCAGTACTTC
>-|TRBJ2-1|TRBV11-3|-
CASSPPGTGYNEQFF
TGTGCCAGCAGCCCACCCGGGACTGGCTACAATGAGCAGTTCTTC
>TRBD2|TRBJ2-1|TRBV14|-
CASSQVRLAGGNEQFF
TGTGCCAGCAGCCAAGTCCGGTTAGCGGGGGGAAATGAGCAGTTCTTC
>TRBD1|TRBJ1-5|TRBV6-5|-
CASSSKTGGANQPQHF
TGTGCCAGCAGTTCTAAGACAGGGGGGGCGAATCAGCCCCAGCATTTT
>-|TRBJ1-2|TRBV27|-
CASSTSRTVANYGYTF
TGTGCCAGCAGTACCTCCCGGACAGTAGCTAACTATGGCTACACCTTC
>-|TRBJ1-1|TRBV4-1|-
CASSQESADTEAFF
TGCGCCAGCAGCCAAGAATCGGCGGACACTGAAGCTTTCTTT
>-|TRBJ1-1|TRBV10-1|-
CASSESRGSATEAFF
TGCGCCAGCAGTGAGTCAAGGGGGTCGGCGACTGAAGCTTTCTTT
>TRBD1|TRBJ2-2|TRBV2|-
CAVPRDRPTGELFF
TGTGCCGTCCCCCGGGACAGGCCCACCGGGGAGCTGTTTTTT
>TRBD1|TRBJ2-2|TRBV7-6|-
CASSRDGRGPGELFF
TGTGCCAGCAGCCGAGACGGCAGGGGGCCCGGGGAGCTGTTTTTT
>TRBD1|TRBJ1-1|TRBV5-5|-
CASSSGGSRTRTEAFF
TGTGCCAGCAGCTCAGGGGGAAGTAGAACGAGGACTGAAGCTTTCTTT
>-|TRBJ2-7|TRBV5-1|-
CASSSTGSYEQYF
TGCGCCAGCAGCTCGACAGGTTCCTACGAGCAGTACTTC
>TRBD1|TRBJ1-1|TRBV5-5|-
CASSFWDRGSEAFF
TGTGCCAGCAGCTTCTGGGACAGGGGTTCTGAAGCTTTCTTT
>-|TRBJ2-1|TRBV3-1/TRBV3-2|-
CASSQDTSSGQWIF
TGTGCCAGCAGCCAAGATACATCGAGCGGGCAGTGGATCTTC
>TRBD1|TRBJ1-6|TRBV6-5|-
CASSYTTGKGSPLHF
TGTGCCAGCAGTTATACGACAGGGAAGGGGTCACCCCTCCACTTT
>TRBD1|TRBJ2-7|TRBV7-6|-
CASSAGQGAYEQYF
TGTGCCAGCAGCGCCGGACAGGGGGCCTACGAGCAGTACTTC
>-|TRBJ2-7|TRBV9|-
CASSASRTGTTYEQYF
TGTGCCAGCAGCGCGTCACGGACCGGGACAACCTACGAGCAGTACTTC
>-|TRBJ1-2|TRBV12-5|-
CASGLVLGRGSYGYTF
TGTGCTAGTGGTTTGGTACTGGGCAGGGGCTCCTATGGCTACACCTTC
>TRBD1|TRBJ2-3|TRBV12-3/TRBV12-4|-
CASGGQTDTQYF
TGTGCCAGCGGGGGACAGACAGATACGCAGTATTTT
>TRBD1|TRBJ2-7|TRBV28|-
CASSLWGSGGSYEQYF
TGTGCCAGCAGTTTATGGGGGTCAGGGGGCTCCTACGAGCAGTACTTC
>-|TRBJ1-1|TRBV29-1|-
CSVWRAGSGTEAFF
TGCAGCGTGTGGAGGGCAGGCTCGGGCACTGAAGCTTTCTTT
>TRBD2|TRBJ2-1|TRBV6-5|-
CASSYLAGYNEQFF
TGTGCCAGCAGTTACCTAGCGGGGTACAATGAGCAGTTCTTC
>TRBD1|TRBJ1-2|TRBV13|-
CASLGQENYGYTF
TGTGCCAGCCTCGGACAGGAGAACTATGGCTACACCTTC